Listed below are T cell receptor beta chains from one sample, sequenced in a study of metastatic and nonmetastatic thyroid tumors. TCRdb recomputed clones from the PCR reads via MiXCR. This table holds about 32,000 clones, 7.4% found once. The source material was blood. Source of these receptors: a female donor with papillary thyroid cancer or a benign thyroid nodule (not recorded which). Some clones in this sample may be carry-over from other donors' samples. Each CDR3 is given with its conserved first and last residue. The order of the fields is CDR3 DNA, CDR3 protein, V gene, D gene, clone size, J gene. The D gene is left open where the match is weak. A clone size is listed for some rows: how often the clone was seen (once, few, many), or a class if it is expanded.

TGTGCCAGCAGCCCGGATAGCGGGAGTGGAGAGACCCAGTACTTC,CASSPDSGSGETQYF,TRBV7-2,TRBD2,NA,TRBJ2-5
TGTGCCAGTGCAGGGGGCTGCAACGAGCAGTACTTC,CASAGGCNEQYF,TRBV7-4,TRBD1,many,TRBJ2-7
TGTGCCAGCAGCCAATCCGGGACAGAGAGAAGCTACGAGCAGTACTTC,CASSQSGTERSYEQYF,TRBV3-1,TRBD1,many,TRBJ2-7
TGTGCCAGCAGTGAAGCGCTGGGAGCTTACTACGAGCAGTACTTC,CASSEALGAYYEQYF,TRBV6-1,NA,many,TRBJ2-7
TGTGCCAGCACCGAGCGGGGAGGGAACACTGAAGCTTTCTTT,CASTERGGNTEAFF,TRBV12-3/TRBV12-4,NA,many,TRBJ1-1
TGTGCCAGCAGCTTGTCGGGACAGGGGTACGAGCAGTACTTC,CASSLSGQGYEQYF,TRBV7-8,TRBD1,many,TRBJ2-7
TGTGCCATCAGTGGAGGGAGCATAACTGACAATGAGCAGTTCTTC,CAISGGSITDNEQFF,TRBV10-3,NA,many,TRBJ2-1
TGCGCCAGCAGCTTGAGTACAGATACGCAGTATTTT,CASSLSTDTQYF,TRBV5-1,NA,many,TRBJ2-3
TGTGCCAGCAGTCGCAGGACAGGGCAAGAGACCCAGTACTTC,CASSRRTGQETQYF,TRBV27,TRBD1,many,TRBJ2-5
TGTGCCATCAGTTTTGCTCGGGGTATCAATCAGCCCCAGCATTTT,CAISFARGINQPQHF,TRBV3-1,NA,NA,TRBJ1-5
TGTGCCAGTAGTACTACACCCCAAGAGACCCAGTACTTC,CASSTTPQETQYF,TRBV19,NA,many,TRBJ2-5
TGCAGCGCCTTTGGAGGGCCCACTGGAAACACCATATATTTT,CSAFGGPTGNTIYF,TRBV20-1,NA,many,TRBJ1-3
TGTGCCAGTACCCGCCGCCCGACAGGGGAGAATCAGCCCCAGCATTTT,CASTRRPTGENQPQHF,TRBV19,TRBD1,many,TRBJ1-5
TGCGCCAGCAGCCCGGGACAGTTCAGCCCTGGGGCCAACGTCCTGACTTTC,CASSPGQFSPGANVLTF,TRBV5-1,TRBD1,many,TRBJ2-6
TGTGCCAGCAGTTCCCCGACAGGGGGAACTGAAAAACTGTTTTTT,CASSSPTGGTEKLFF,TRBV28,TRBD1,many,TRBJ1-4
TGTGCCAGCAGCCCGCGGGGGGGCGGCAACAATGAGCAGTTCTTC,CASSPRGGGNNEQFF,TRBV7-2,TRBD2,many,TRBJ2-1
TGTGCCAGCAGTTTTCACAATGAGCAGTTCTTC,CASSFHNEQFF,TRBV12-3/TRBV12-4,NA,many,TRBJ2-1
TGCAGCGGAGGGGCAGGACAGAAACCTGGGGAGCAGTACTTC,CSGGAGQKPGEQYF,TRBV29-1,NA,few,TRBJ2-7
TGTGCCAGCAGTCCCACAGGGGGCGATGGCTACACCTTC,CASSPTGGDGYTF,TRBV6-1,TRBD1,many,TRBJ1-2
TGTGCCAGCAGCCGACTAATCTGGACTGAGTCACCCCTCCACTTT,CASSRLIWTESPLHF,TRBV7-2,NA,many,TRBJ1-6
TGCAGTGCTCCGAATTCGGGACAGGGGGCTTACGAGCAGTACTTC,CSAPNSGQGAYEQYF,TRBV20-1,TRBD1,many,TRBJ2-7
TGCAGTGCTGGACAGCCAACTGGCACAGATACGCAGTATTTT,CSAGQPTGTDTQYF,TRBV20-1,NA,many,TRBJ2-3
TGCGCCAGCAGTGACCGCGGGGCCACAGATACGCAGTATTTT,CASSDRGATDTQYF,TRBV10-1,NA,many,TRBJ2-3
TGTGCCAGCAGCTTAGCGTGGGCCGGGGAGCTGTTTTTT,CASSLAWAGELFF,TRBV7-2,NA,NA,TRBJ2-2
TGTGCCAGCAGCGTAGATGGGGGGAGCACTGAAGCTTTCTTT,CASSVDGGSTEAFF,TRBV9,NA,many,TRBJ1-1